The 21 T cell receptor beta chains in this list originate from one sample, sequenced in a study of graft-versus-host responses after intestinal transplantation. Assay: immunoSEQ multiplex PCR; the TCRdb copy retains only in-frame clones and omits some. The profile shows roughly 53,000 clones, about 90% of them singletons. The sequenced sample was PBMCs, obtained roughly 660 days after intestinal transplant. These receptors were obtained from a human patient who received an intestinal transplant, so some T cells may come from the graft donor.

CDR3 loop: CASSDSGVRIGEQYF. The CDR3 coding sequence is TGCGCCAGCAGTGACTCAGGGGTTAGAATCGGCGAGCAGTACTTC. The rearrangement uses TRBV10-2 and TRBJ2-7; D is perhaps TRBD1 (6 bases). CDR1 is WSHSY and CDR2 is SAAADI in the germline V gene. The CDR3 is 15 amino acids. V was trimmed by 3 bases and J by 6 bases, leaving 18 bases between them.

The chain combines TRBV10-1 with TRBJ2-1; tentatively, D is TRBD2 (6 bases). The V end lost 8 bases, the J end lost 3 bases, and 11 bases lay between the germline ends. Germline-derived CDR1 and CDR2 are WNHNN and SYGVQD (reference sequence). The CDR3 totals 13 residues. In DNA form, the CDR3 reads TGCGCCAGCCGGGACTCAAACTACAATGAGCAGTTCTTC. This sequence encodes CASRDSNYNEQFF.

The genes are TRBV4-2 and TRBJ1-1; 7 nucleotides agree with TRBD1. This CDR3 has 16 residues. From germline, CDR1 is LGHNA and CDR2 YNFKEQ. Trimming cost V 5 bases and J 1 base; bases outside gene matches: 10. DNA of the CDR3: TGTGCCAGCAGCTTGGGGGCCGGGACAGAGAACACTGAAGCTTTCTTT. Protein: CASSLGAGTENTEAFF.

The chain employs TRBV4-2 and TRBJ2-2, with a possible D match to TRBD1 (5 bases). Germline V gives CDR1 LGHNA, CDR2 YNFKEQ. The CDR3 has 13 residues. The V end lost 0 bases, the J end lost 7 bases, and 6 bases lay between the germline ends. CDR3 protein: CASSQERGGELFF. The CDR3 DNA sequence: TGTGCCAGCAGCCAAGAAAGGGGCGGGGAGCTGTTTTTT.

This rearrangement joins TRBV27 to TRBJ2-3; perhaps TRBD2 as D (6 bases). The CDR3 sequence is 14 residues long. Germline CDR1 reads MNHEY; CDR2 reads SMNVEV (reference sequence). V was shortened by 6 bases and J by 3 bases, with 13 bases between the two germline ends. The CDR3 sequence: CASRPGDRTDTQYF. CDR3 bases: TGTGCCAGCAGGCCGGGGGATCGGACAGATACGCAGTATTTT.

CDR3 sequence: CASSWQGVNTEAFF. The CDR3 nucleotides are TGCGCCAGCAGCTGGCAGGGTGTGAACACTGAAGCTTTCTTT. This chain links TRBV5-1 with TRBJ1-1; possible D gene TRBD1, 5 bases. Germline CDR1 is SGHRS and CDR2 is YFSETQ. Trimming shortened V by 3 bases and J by 0 bases, and 9 bases separated the two germline ends. The CDR3 runs 14 residues.

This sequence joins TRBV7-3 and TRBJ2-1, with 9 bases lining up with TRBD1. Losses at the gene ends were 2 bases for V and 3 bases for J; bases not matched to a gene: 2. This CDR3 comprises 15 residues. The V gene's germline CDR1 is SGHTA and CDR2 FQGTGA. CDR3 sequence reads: CASSLDRGGYNEQFF. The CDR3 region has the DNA TGTGCCAGCAGCTTAGACAGGGGGGGCTACAATGAGCAGTTCTTC. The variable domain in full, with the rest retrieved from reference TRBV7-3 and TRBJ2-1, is GAGVSQTPSNKVTEKGKYVELRCDPISGHTALYWYRQSLGQGPEFLIYFQGTGAADDSGLPNDRFFAVRPEGSVSTLKIQRTERGDSAVYLCASSLDRGGYNEQFFGPGTRLTVL.

The CDR3 DNA reads TGTGCCAGCAGCTTAGGAGCAGGGCGAAGCACAGATACGCAGTATTTT. Translating it yields CASSLGAGRSTDTQYF. V usage is TRBV7-9 and J usage is TRBJ2-3, with TRBD1 as a possible D gene (5 bases). The germline V gene encodes CDR1 SEHNR and CDR2 FQNEAQ (reference sequence). CDR3 length: 16 residues. With 1 base removed from V and 0 bases from J, the gap between germline ends came to 11 bases. Looking up the rest from reference TRBV7-9 and TRBJ2-3 gives the full variable domain: DTGVSQNPRHKITKRGQNVTFRCDPISEHNRLYWYRQTLGQGPEFLTYFQNEAQLEKSRLLSDRFSAERPKGSFSTLEIQRTEQGDSAMYLCASSLGAGRSTDTQYFGPGTRLTVL.

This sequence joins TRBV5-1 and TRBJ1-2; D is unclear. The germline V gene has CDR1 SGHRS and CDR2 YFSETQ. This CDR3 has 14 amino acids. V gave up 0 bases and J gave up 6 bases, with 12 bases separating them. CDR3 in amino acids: CASSLAHRENGYTF. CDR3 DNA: TGCGCCAGCAGCTTGGCTCACAGAGAAAATGGCTACACCTTC.

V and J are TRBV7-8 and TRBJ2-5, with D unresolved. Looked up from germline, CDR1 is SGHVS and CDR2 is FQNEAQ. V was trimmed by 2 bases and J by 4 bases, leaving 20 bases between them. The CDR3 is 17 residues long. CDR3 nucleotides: TGTGCCAGCAGCTTATGGGTTCCTCCCCCGTCCATAGAGACCCAGTACTTC. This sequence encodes CASSLWVPPPSIETQYF.

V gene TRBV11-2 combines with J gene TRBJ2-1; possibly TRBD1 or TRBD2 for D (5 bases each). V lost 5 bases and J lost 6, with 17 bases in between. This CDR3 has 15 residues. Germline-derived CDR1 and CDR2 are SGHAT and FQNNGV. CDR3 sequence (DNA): TGTGCCAGCAGCCGGCGACTGGATGGGGGCAATGAGCAGTTCTTC. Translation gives CASSRRLDGGNEQFF.

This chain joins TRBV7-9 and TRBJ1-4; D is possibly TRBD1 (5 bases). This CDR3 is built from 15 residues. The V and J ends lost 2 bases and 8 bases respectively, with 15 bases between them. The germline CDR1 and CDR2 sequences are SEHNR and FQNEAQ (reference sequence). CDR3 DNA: TGTGCCAGCAGCTTATCGCTGGACATCGAAGAAAAACTGTTTTTT. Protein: CASSLSLDIEEKLFF.

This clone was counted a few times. The CDR3 region is CACRLGRGPTEAFF. CDR3 DNA sequence: TGTGCCTGCCGCCTCGGCAGGGGGCCAACTGAAGCTTTCTTT. V and J are TRBV30 and TRBJ1-1; TRBD1 agrees at 8 bases. Germline V gene lookup returns CDR1 GTSNPN and CDR2 SVGIG (reference sequence). Trimming took 6 bases from V and 5 from J; bases not matched to a gene: 11. The CDR3 contains 14 residues.

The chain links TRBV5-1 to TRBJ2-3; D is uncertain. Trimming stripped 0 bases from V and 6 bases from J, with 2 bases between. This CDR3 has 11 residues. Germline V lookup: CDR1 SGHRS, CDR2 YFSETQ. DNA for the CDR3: TGCGCCAGCAGCTTGGGGGATACGCAGTATTTT. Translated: CASSLGDTQYF.

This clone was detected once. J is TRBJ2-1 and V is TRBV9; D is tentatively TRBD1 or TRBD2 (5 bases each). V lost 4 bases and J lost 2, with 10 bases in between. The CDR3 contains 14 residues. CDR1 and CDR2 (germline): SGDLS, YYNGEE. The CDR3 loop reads CASSPWGTYNEQFF. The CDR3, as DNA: TGTGCCAGCAGCCCCTGGGGGACCTACAATGAGCAGTTCTTC.

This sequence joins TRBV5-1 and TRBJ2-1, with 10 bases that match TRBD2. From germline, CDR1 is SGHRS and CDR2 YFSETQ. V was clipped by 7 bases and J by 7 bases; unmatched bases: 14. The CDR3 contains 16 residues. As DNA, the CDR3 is TGCGCCAGCCGAATAAGCCCCAGCGGGGGGGCTAATGAGCAGTTCTTC. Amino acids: CASRISPSGGANEQFF. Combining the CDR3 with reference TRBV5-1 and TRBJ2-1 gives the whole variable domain KAGVTQTPRYLIKTRGQQVTLSCSPISGHRSVSWYQQTPGQGLQFLFEYFSETQRNKGNFPGRFSGRQFSNSRSEMNVSTLELGDSALYLCASRISPSGGANEQFFGPGTRLTVL.

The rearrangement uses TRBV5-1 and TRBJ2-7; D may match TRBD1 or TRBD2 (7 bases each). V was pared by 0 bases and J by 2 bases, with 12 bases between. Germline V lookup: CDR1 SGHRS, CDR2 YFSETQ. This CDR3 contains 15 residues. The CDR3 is CASSLAAGGAYEQYF. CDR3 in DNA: TGCGCCAGCAGCTTGGCTGCAGGGGGGGCCTACGAGCAGTACTTC.

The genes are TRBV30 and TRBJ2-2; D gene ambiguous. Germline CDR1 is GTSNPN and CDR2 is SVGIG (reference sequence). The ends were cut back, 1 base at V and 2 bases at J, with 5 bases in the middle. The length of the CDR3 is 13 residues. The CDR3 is CAWSEGNTGELFF. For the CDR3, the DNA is TGTGCCTGGAGTGAGGGCAACACCGGGGAGCTGTTTTTT.

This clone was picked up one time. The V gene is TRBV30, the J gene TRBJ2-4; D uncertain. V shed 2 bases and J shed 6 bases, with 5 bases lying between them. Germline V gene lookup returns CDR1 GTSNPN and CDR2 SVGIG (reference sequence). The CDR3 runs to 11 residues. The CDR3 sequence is CAWSTRNIQYF. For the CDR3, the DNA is TGTGCCTGGAGTACAAGAAACATTCAGTACTTC.

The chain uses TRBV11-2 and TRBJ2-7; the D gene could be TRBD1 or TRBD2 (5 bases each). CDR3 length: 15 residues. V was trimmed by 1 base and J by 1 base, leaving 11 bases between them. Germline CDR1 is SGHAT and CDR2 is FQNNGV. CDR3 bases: TGTGCCAGCAGCTTAGCCCAGGGAGCGTCCTACGAGCAGTACTTC. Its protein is CASSLAQGASYEQYF.

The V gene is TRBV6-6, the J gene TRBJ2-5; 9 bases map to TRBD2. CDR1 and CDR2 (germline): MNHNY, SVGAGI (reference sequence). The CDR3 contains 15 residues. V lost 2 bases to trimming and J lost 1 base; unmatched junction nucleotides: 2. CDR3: CASSYGGGAQETQYF. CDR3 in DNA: TGTGCCAGCAGTTACGGCGGGGGGGCCCAAGAGACCCAGTACTTC.